This T cell receptor (beta chain) was sequenced for a study of OX40 agonist ivuxolimab in advanced cancers. Some clones are missing from TCRdb's copy, which holds only in-frame ones; the method was immunoSEQ multiplex PCR. The sample lists about 28,000 clones, roughly nine tenths occurring once. Germline CDR1 is SGHDT and CDR2 is YYEEEE. V shed 4 bases and J 4 bases; nucleotides not matched to a gene: 10. This CDR3 spans 15 amino acids. This chain joins TRBV5-6 and TRBJ2-7, with 8 bases that match TRBD1. The specimen comprised CD4+ or CD8+ T cells sorted from blood, sampled in a trial of the OX40 agonist ivuxolimab. The sequence derives from an adult with an advanced solid tumor such as melanoma, head and neck, liver or kidney cancer. The CDR3 DNA is TGTGCCAGCAGCCGAGATTGGGACAGGCAATACGAGCAGTACTTC. Amino acid sequence: CASSRDWDRQYEQYF.